A single sample is the source of the 25 T cell receptor beta chains below, sequenced in a study of T-cell reconstitution after alpha-beta-depleted transplantation in children. Molecular barcoding with unique molecular identifiers was used for the TCRbeta library. TCRdb reprocessed the PCR reads with MiXCR, giving one entry per CDR3 protein. The sample yields almost 600,000 distinct CDR3 sequences, about a quarter seen once. Sequenced material: PBMCs, taken before TCRalphabeta/CD19-depleted stem cell transplant. The receptors originated from a boy in the first two years of life with Wiskott-Aldrich syndrome, due to receive a stem cell transplant.

The chain carries TRBV7-2 and TRBJ2-2; 11 bases are shared with TRBD2. J lost 1 base, V lost 6 bases, and 7 bases had no gene match. The CDR3 spans 17 residues. Germline V CDR1 and CDR2: SGHTA, FQGNSA. The CDR3, as DNA: TGTGCCAGCAGAAGTACAGGGACTAGCGGGAACACCGGGGAGCTGTTTTTT. It specifies CASRSTGTSGNTGELFF.

This clonotype has more than one count but fewer than ten. V and J are TRBV5-1 and TRBJ2-7; D call uncertain. This CDR3 comprises 14 residues. Trimming took off 1 base at V and 0 bases at J, with 8 bases between the two ends. Germline CDR1 is SGHRS and CDR2 is YFSETQ. The CDR3 loop is CASSLSLSSYEQYF. CDR3 nucleotide sequence: TGCGCCAGCAGCTTGTCACTTTCCTCCTACGAGCAGTACTTC.

This clonotype has more than one count but fewer than ten. The V call is TRBV12-3 or TRBV12-4, the J call TRBJ2-7; D possibly corresponds to TRBD2 (6 bases). The CDR3 covers 13 residues. V shed 6 bases and J shed 1 base, with 10 bases lying between them. Here the CDR3 DNA reads TGTGCCAGCAGCGGGACTCCTTCCTACGAGCAGTACTTC. This sequence encodes CASSGTPSYEQYF.

Many counts were recorded for this clonotype. J is TRBJ2-7 and V is TRBV6-1, with 9 bases aligning to TRBD2. This CDR3 is built from 16 residues. V shed 6 bases, J shed 5 bases, and the junction held 14 bases outside the gene matches. Per germline, CDR1 MNHNS and CDR2 SASEGT. The CDR3 loop is CASRPQGGGRADEQYF. In DNA, the CDR3 is TGTGCCAGCAGACCCCAAGGGGGCGGGAGGGCTGACGAGCAGTACTTC.

V gene TRBV19 combines with J gene TRBJ1-5; the match to TRBD1 covers 7 bases. J lost 4 bases, V lost 5 bases, and 8 bases had no gene match. The CDR3 runs 15 residues. Germline V gives CDR1 LNHDA, CDR2 SQIVND (reference sequence). The CDR3: CASSARDSGNQPQHF. CDR3 sequence (DNA): TGTGCCAGTAGTGCCCGGGACAGCGGTAATCAGCCCCAGCATTTT.

V usage is TRBV12-3 or TRBV12-4 and J usage is TRBJ2-7; 8 nucleotides match TRBD2. V was clipped by 5 bases and J by 1 base; unmatched bases: 13. The CDR3 covers 17 residues. CDR3 protein: CASSKVTSGSGSYEQYF. CDR3 nucleotides: TGTGCCAGCAGTAAGGTCACAAGCGGGAGCGGTTCCTACGAGCAGTACTTC.

CDR3 sequence: CAISAGFNEQFF. The DNA of the CDR3 is TGTGCCATCAGTGCAGGGTTCAATGAGCAGTTCTTC. The V and J genes are TRBV10-3 and TRBJ2-1; possibly TRBD1 for D (5 bases). This CDR3 spans 12 amino acids. The germline CDR1 and CDR2 sequences are ENHRY and SYGVKD. V lost 4 bases and J 6 bases, leaving 7 bases between the germline ends.

This clonotype was counted only a few times. The chain joins TRBV29-1 to TRBJ2-5; TRBD1 might be the D (5 bases). Looked up from germline, CDR1 is SQVTM and CDR2 is ANQGSEA. This CDR3 has 12 amino acids. Trimming took off 7 bases at V and 5 bases at J, with 14 bases between the two ends. CDR3 loop: CSGGPSEETQYF. The CDR3 DNA reads TGCAGCGGGGGCCCGTCCGAGGAGACCCAGTACTTC.

The gene calls are TRBV12-3 or TRBV12-4 and TRBJ2-1, with D possibly matching TRBD2 (5 bases). The germline V and J ends were trimmed by 7 bases and 0 bases, with 13 bases remaining between them. The CDR3 runs 15 residues. DNA of the CDR3: TGTGCCAGCACCACCAGCGGACGCTCCTACAATGAGCAGTTCTTC. As protein: CASTTSGRSYNEQFF.

The rearrangement uses TRBV5-1 and TRBJ2-5; D could derive from TRBD1 or TRBD2 (6 bases each). There are 16 residues in the CDR3. Germline V CDR1 and CDR2: SGHRS, YFSETQ. V was clipped by 0 bases and J by 5 bases, with 17 bases between them. The CDR3 region has the DNA TGCGCCAGCAGCTTGGCAGGGGACCCAGCGGGTGAGACCCAGTACTTC. Residues: CASSLAGDPAGETQYF.

The chain combines TRBV6-1 with TRBJ2-5; TRBD2 might be the D (5 bases). The V end was cut by 10 bases, the J end by 2 bases, with 14 bases between. This CDR3 is 13 amino acids long. The V gene's germline CDR1 is MNHNS and CDR2 SASEGT. The CDR3 spells CAIGLNLQETQYF. For the CDR3, the DNA is TGTGCCATCGGACTCAATCTTCAAGAGACCCAGTACTTC.

This clonotype has a handful of counts. The chain has TRBV4-1 and TRBJ2-1; D is possibly TRBD2 (5 bases). Deletions cut 4 bases from V and 10 bases from J, with 14 bases between. The CDR3 length is 13 residues. Germline V gene sequence: CDR1 MGHRA, CDR2 YSYEKL. The CDR3 spells CASSRVSWEEQFF. Written as DNA, the CDR3 is TGCGCCAGCAGCCGAGTTTCATGGGAGGAGCAGTTCTTC.

This chain connects TRBV20-1 to TRBJ2-3; D is undetermined. The V and J ends lost 2 bases and 6 bases respectively, with 9 bases between them. The CDR3 contains 12 residues. The germline V gene has CDR1 DFQATT and CDR2 SNEGSKA (reference sequence). For the CDR3, the DNA is TGCAGTGCTAGATGGAGTACCGATACGCAGTATTTT. This encodes CSARWSTDTQYF.

The chain couples TRBV6-2 or TRBV6-3 to TRBJ2-3; possibly TRBD1 for D (5 bases). Per germline, CDR1 MNHEY and CDR2 SVGEGT. Deletions cut 2 bases from V and 2 bases from J, with 11 bases between. The CDR3 loop spans 15 amino acids. Written as DNA, the CDR3 is TGTGCCAGCAGTTACGGGCAGGGCTACACAGATACGCAGTATTTT. It yields the protein CASSYGQGYTDTQYF.

There are a few counts of this clonotype. The V gene is TRBV28, the J gene TRBJ2-5, with TRBD2 identical over 7 bases. Trimming at V came to 7 bases and at J to 4 bases, leaving 9 bases not matched to a gene. Germline assignment: CDR1 MDHEN and CDR2 SYDVKM. CDR3 size: 14 residues. The CDR3 DNA follows: TGTGCCAGCATTCAGCGGGATGTTGTAGAGACCCAGTACTTC. It codes for CASIQRDVVETQYF.

The chain combines TRBV7-9 with TRBJ2-7; 13 bases are shared with TRBD2. Trimming removed 5 bases from V and 0 bases from J; junction bases left unmatched: 13. The CDR3 sequence is 19 residues long. In germline, CDR1 is SEHNR, CDR2 FQNEAQ (reference sequence). In nucleotides, the CDR3 is TGTGCCAGCAGCCTCCGACTAGCGGGAGGTCCTTTAACCTCCTACGAGCAGTACTTC. It is translated as CASSLRLAGGPLTSYEQYF.

This clonotype was seen more than once but under ten times. The J gene is TRBJ2-1, the V gene TRBV20-1, with 10 bases matching TRBD2. This CDR3 has 14 residues. Per the germline V gene, CDR1 is DFQATT and CDR2 is SNEGSKA (reference sequence). With 6 bases clipped from V and 4 bases from J, the junction kept 6 bases outside the gene matches. DNA of the CDR3: TGCAGTGCCCTTACTAGCGGGGATTACAATGAGCAGTTCTTC. Encoded protein: CSALTSGDYNEQFF.

This clonotype was detected only a few times. This rearrangement joins TRBV27 to TRBJ2-1; a possible D gene is TRBD2 (6 bases). Deletions cut 6 bases from V and 7 bases from J, with 16 bases between. The CDR3 length is 14 residues. Germline V CDR1 and CDR2: MNHEY, SMNVEV (reference sequence). CDR3 DNA sequence: TGTGCCAGCAGCAGGAGGGAGAATTTTAATGAGCAGTTCTTC. It is translated as CASSRRENFNEQFF.

The genes are TRBV5-1 and TRBJ2-7, with TRBD2 matching 7 bases. Germline CDR1 reads SGHRS; CDR2 reads YFSETQ. The CDR3 consists of 15 residues. V lost 2 bases and J lost 7; bases outside the gene matches: 12. This CDR3 is CASSFDLGGLGEQYF. The CDR3 coding sequence is TGCGCCAGCAGCTTTGATTTGGGAGGGTTGGGGGAGCAGTACTTC.

A few counts support this clonotype. The V and J genes are TRBV20-1 and TRBJ2-7, with 8 positions matching TRBD2. Germline trimming cut 6 bases from V and 5 bases from J; bases unmatched to any gene: 9. The CDR3 extends over 13 amino acids. The germline gives CDR1 DFQATT, CDR2 SNEGSKA (reference sequence). The CDR3 region is CSAGQSGSHEQYF. The CDR3 DNA reads TGCAGTGCCGGGCAGAGCGGGAGTCACGAGCAGTACTTC.

This clonotype has a handful of counts. The chain joins TRBV12-3 or TRBV12-4 to TRBJ1-6; 9 bases are shared with TRBD1. Trimming cost V 7 bases and J 8 bases; bases outside gene matches: 6. This CDR3 has 14 residues. The CDR3 DNA reads as TGTGCCAGCAATTCCGGGACAGGGTATTCACCCCTCCACTTT. It translates to CASNSGTGYSPLHF.

The chain has TRBV10-1 and TRBJ2-7; 9 nucleotides agree with TRBD2. Germline lookup yields CDR1 WNHNN and CDR2 SYGVQD (reference sequence). This CDR3 has 11 amino acids. With V trimmed by 11 bases and J by 6 bases, 5 bases remained unmatched. The CDR3 DNA follows: TGCGCCGGACCGCGGGGGGGCGAGCAGTACTTC. This codes for CAGPRGGEQYF.

The chain combines TRBV5-6 with TRBJ2-1; TRBD2 matches at 10 bases. The germline V gene encodes CDR1 SGHDT and CDR2 YYEEEE. Unmatched junction bases numbered 4, after V lost 2 bases and J lost 2 bases. The CDR3 is 16 residues long. Here the CDR3 reads CASSFSAGGPYNEQFF. CDR3 nucleotides: TGTGCCAGCAGCTTCTCAGCGGGGGGGCCCTACAATGAGCAGTTCTTC.

The V call is TRBV24-1, the J call TRBJ2-2; 10 nucleotides agree with TRBD2. The junction had 10 bases not matched to a gene; V was cut back by 3 bases and J by 4 bases. This CDR3 is 18 amino acids long. The germline CDR1 and CDR2 sequences are KGHDR and SFDVKD. CDR3 bases: TGTGCCACCAGTGATCCCCCTCTAGCGGGAGTGGGCACCGGGGAGCTGTTTTTT. It codes for CATSDPPLAGVGTGELFF.

This clonotype was seen a handful of times. The chain recombines TRBV6-1 with TRBJ2-3; 9 bases align to TRBD2. The V gene's germline CDR1 is MNHNS and CDR2 SASEGT. This CDR3 is 14 amino acids long. J was trimmed by 7 bases and V by 6 bases; bases with no gene match: 8. DNA of the CDR3: TGTGCCAGCAGCGTCGGGACTAGCCGAAATACGCAGTATTTT. It is translated as CASSVGTSRNTQYF.